Below, 10 T cell receptor beta chains from the same sample are listed, as sequenced in a study of shared clonotypes between healthy human individuals. The method was immunoSEQ multiplex PCR; TCRdb's version includes in-frame clones alone and lacks a portion of them. Of some 740,000 clones detected, about 92% appear once; the ten largest clones hold approximately 25%. The naive CD8 subset, CD45RO-negative cells positively selected for CCR7, excluded terminally differentiated effector memory CD45RA+ cells. Sequences were obtained from naive CD8+ T cells sorted from blood. The receptors come from a man aged 30 to 45 in good health.

The V gene is TRBV6-5, the J gene TRBJ1-2; TRBD1 matches 7 bases. The V and J ends lost 2 bases and 9 bases, in that order; junction bases with no gene match: 9. The germline V gene encodes CDR1 MNHEY and CDR2 SVGAGI. This CDR3 has 14 amino acids. CDR3 bases: TGTGCCAGCAGTTACAGACAGGGCGCCCGCAGCTACACCTTC. Its protein is CASSYRQGARSYTF.

V gene TRBV18 combines with J gene TRBJ1-1, with a possible D match to TRBD1 (5 bases). CDR1 KGHSH and CDR2 LQKENI come from the germline V gene. V was cut by 5 bases and J by 1 base, with 11 bases left in between. CDR3 length: 14 residues. CDR3 residues: CASSSLGQNTEAFF. The CDR3 region has the DNA TGTGCCAGCTCATCTCTCGGACAGAACACTGAAGCTTTCTTT.

This clone was found a few times. The V gene is TRBV27, the J gene TRBJ2-7; perhaps TRBD1 as D (6 bases). The CDR3 runs 14 residues. Germline-derived CDR1 and CDR2 are MNHEY and SMNVEV (reference sequence). The V end lost 3 bases, the J end lost 2 bases, and 11 bases lay between the germline ends. For the CDR3, the DNA is TGTGCCAGCAGTTTCCAGGACAGCCCCTACGAGCAGTACTTC. Protein: CASSFQDSPYEQYF.

This chain joins TRBV2 and TRBJ1-5, with D unresolved. The ends were cut back, 1 base at V and 0 bases at J, with 7 bases in the middle. This CDR3 is built from 15 residues. CDR1 SNHLY and CDR2 FYNNEI come from the germline V gene. CDR3 nucleotides: TGTGCCAGCAGTGAAGACTCTTCTAGCAATCAGCCCCAGCATTTT. It specifies CASSEDSSSNQPQHF.

The chain is built from TRBV7-9 and TRBJ2-7; D uncertain. Germline V lookup: CDR1 SEHNR, CDR2 FQNEAQ (reference sequence). This CDR3 has 14 amino acids. The V gene lost 3 bases and the J gene lost 2 bases, with 11 bases spanning the gap. The CDR3 coding sequence is TGTGCCAGCAGCTTTTCGAACGCGGCCTACGAGCAGTACTTC. It is translated as CASSFSNAAYEQYF. Complete variable domain (other parts from reference TRBV7-9 and TRBJ2-7): DTGVSQNPRHKITKRGQNVTFRCDPISEHNRLYWYRQTLGQGPEFLTYFQNEAQLEKSRLLSDRFSAERPKGSFSTLEIQRTEQGDSAMYLCASSFSNAAYEQYFGPGTRLTVT.

Comment on this clone: Other DNA sequences within the sample encode an identical CDR3. The CDR3 loop reads CASSSRLADEQFF. The CDR3 bases are TGTGCCAGCAGTTCTCGACTAGCCGATGAGCAGTTCTTC. The chain uses TRBV28 and TRBJ2-1, with TRBD2 matching over 7 bases. V was clipped by 4 bases and J by 8 bases; unmatched bases: 5. Germline V gene lookup returns CDR1 MDHEN and CDR2 SYDVKM. The CDR3 spans 13 residues. Filled out from reference TRBV28 and TRBJ2-1, the complete variable domain reads DVKVTQSSRYLVKRTGEKVFLECVQDMDHENMFWYRQDPGLGLRLIYFSYDVKMKEKGDIPEGYSVSREKKERFSLILESASTNQTSMYLCASSSRLADEQFFGPGTRLTVL.

The J gene is TRBJ2-1, the V gene TRBV7-9; D might be TRBD2 (5 bases). Deletions cut 3 bases from V and 10 bases from J, with 10 bases between. The length of the CDR3 is 12 residues. The germline V gene encodes CDR1 SEHNR and CDR2 FQNEAQ (reference sequence). CDR3 nucleotide sequence: TGTGCCAGCAGCTTGAGCGGTCCGGAGCAGTTCTTC. Translated: CASSLSGPEQFF.

This clone was seen only once. The chain couples TRBV29-1 to TRBJ2-7; tentative D call: TRBD2 (6 bases). Trimming pared 7 bases from V and 0 bases from J, leaving 10 bases between. Germline lookup yields CDR1 SQVTM and CDR2 ANQGSEA. The CDR3 loop spans 12 amino acids. The CDR3 nucleotides read TGCAGCGATCGGGACTTCTCCTACGAGCAGTACTTC. It codes for CSDRDFSYEQYF.

The chain is built from TRBV15 and TRBJ2-1; 7 nucleotides match TRBD2. The length of the CDR3 is 14 residues. From germline, CDR1 is LNHNV and CDR2 YYDKDF (reference sequence). Unmatched junction bases numbered 14, after V lost 10 bases and J lost 8 bases. The CDR3 loop is CAIRRTAGEDEQFF. CDR3 sequence (DNA): TGTGCCATCCGCCGGACGGCGGGAGAAGATGAGCAGTTCTTC.

CDR3 protein: CASSLGSINDEQFF. CDR3 nucleotide sequence: TGTGCCAGCAGTTTGGGCTCCATAAATGATGAGCAGTTCTTC. The rearrangement joins TRBV28 to TRBJ2-1; no reliable D call. V was trimmed by 3 bases and J by 8 bases, leaving 14 bases between them. CDR1 is MDHEN and CDR2 is SYDVKM in the germline V gene. This CDR3 is 14 amino acids long.